This entry lists 24 T cell receptor beta chains sequenced from one sample in a study of T-cell reconstitution after alpha-beta-depleted transplantation in children. Unique molecular identifiers were incorporated when the TCRbeta library was constructed. TCRdb redid the calling of the PCR reads with MiXCR, one entry per CDR3 protein. The sample carries a few hundred thousand distinct CDR3 sequences, 43% recorded once. The sample in question was PBMCs, obtained before TCRalphabeta/CD19-depleted stem cell transplant. The receptor set was obtained from a girl under 10 years old with aplastic anemia, due to receive a stem cell transplant.

In this sample, this clonotype turned up once. This chain connects TRBV5-1 to TRBJ1-3; D possibly corresponds to TRBD1 (5 bases). V dropped 6 bases and J dropped 4 bases, with 11 bases sitting between them. The V gene's germline CDR1 is SGHRS and CDR2 YFSETQ. This CDR3 is 13 amino acids long. The CDR3 reads CASKGDAGNTIYF. The DNA for the CDR3 is TGCGCCAGCAAAGGGGACGCAGGAAACACCATATATTTT.

The rearrangement links TRBV3-1 to TRBJ2-7; 9 nucleotides agree with TRBD2. CDR3 length equals 15 residues. Germline V CDR1 and CDR2: LGHDT, YNNKEL (reference sequence). Losses at the gene ends were 0 bases for V and 3 bases for J; bases not matched to a gene: 3. The CDR3 nucleotides read TGTGCCAGCAGCCAAGACGGGACTAGCATCTACGAGCAGTACTTC. Translation gives CASSQDGTSIYEQYF.

This clonotype has a handful of counts. The gene calls are TRBV19 and TRBJ1-2; D is ambiguous. V lost 5 bases and J lost 6, with 7 bases in between. In germline, CDR1 is LNHDA, CDR2 SQIVND (reference sequence). The CDR3 length is 11 residues. Written as DNA, the CDR3 is TGTGCCAGTAGTCCCAGAGATGGCTACACCTTC. This gives the protein CASSPRDGYTF.

In its sample, this clonotype was seen once. The genes are TRBV28 and TRBJ2-3; D is unclear. The V gene's germline CDR1 is MDHEN and CDR2 SYDVKM. There are 13 residues in the CDR3. V was shortened by 2 bases and J by 10 bases, with 13 bases between the two germline ends. In nucleotides, the CDR3 is TGTGCCAGCAGTTTAGTTCCTGTTATAGCGCAGTATTTT. It translates to CASSLVPVIAQYF. Based on the CDR3 plus reference TRBV28 and TRBJ2-3, the full variable domain is DVKVTQSSRYLVKRTGEKVFLECVQDMDHENMFWYRQDPGLGLRLIYFSYDVKMKEKGDIPEGYSVSREKKERFSLILESASTNQTSMYLCASSLVPVIAQYFGPGTRLTVL.

There are a few counts of this clonotype. V gene TRBV12-3 or TRBV12-4 combines with J gene TRBJ1-5; 7 bases match TRBD1. The CDR3 is 15 amino acids. After removal of 3 bases from V and 6 bases from J, the junction contained 8 bases not matched to a gene. The CDR3 DNA follows: TGTGCCAGCAGTTTCAGAGGGGCAGGGGGTCAGCCCCAGCATTTT. Its translation is CASSFRGAGGQPQHF.

This clonotype has a count of ten or more. The gene calls are TRBV12-3 or TRBV12-4 and TRBJ1-6; D is unresolved. Trimming removed 7 bases at V and 7 bases at J, with 14 bases between. The CDR3 is 14 residues long. In DNA, the CDR3 is TGTGCCAGCATCGGCCCCGTGGGGAATTCACCCCTCCACTTT. It translates to CASIGPVGNSPLHF.

This chain uses TRBV6-2 or TRBV6-3 with TRBJ2-7; 9 bases align to TRBD2. The CDR3 extends over 15 amino acids. Germline V CDR1 and CDR2: MNHEY, SVGEGT. The trim removed 2 bases at V and 5 bases at J, leaving 7 bases unmatched. CDR3 bases: TGTGCCAGCAGTTACCTGGGACTAGCTTTCAACGAGCAGTACTTC. This sequence encodes CASSYLGLAFNEQYF.

This chain joins TRBV20-1 and TRBJ2-1; 9 bases map to TRBD2. Germline V gene data show CDR1 as DFQATT and CDR2 as SNEGSKA (reference sequence). CDR3 length: 17 residues. V lost 3 bases to trimming and J lost 3 bases; unmatched junction nucleotides: 12. Written as DNA, the CDR3 is TGCAGTGCTAGCCACAGGCCTAGCGGGAAAATCTACAATGAGCAGTTCTTC. This translates into CSASHRPSGKIYNEQFF.

The chain combines TRBV29-1 with TRBJ2-6; possible D gene TRBD1, 5 bases. V was trimmed by 5 bases and J by 2 bases, leaving 7 bases between them. There are 13 residues in the CDR3. Germline V gives CDR1 SQVTM, CDR2 ANQGSEA. The CDR3 loop reads CSVKGTGANVLTF. CDR3 in DNA: TGCAGCGTTAAGGGGACTGGGGCCAACGTCCTGACTTTC.

This clonotype was counted once. This chain connects TRBV20-1 to TRBJ2-5; 10 positions match TRBD2. V lost 5 bases, J lost 4 bases, and 4 bases stayed unmatched. Germline lookup yields CDR1 DFQATT and CDR2 SNEGSKA (reference sequence). The CDR3 consists of 13 residues. CDR3 in amino acids: CSALAGVVETQYF. The CDR3 DNA is TGCAGTGCTCTAGCGGGGGTTGTAGAGACCCAGTACTTC.

The chain is built from TRBV20-1 and TRBJ2-7, with 13 bases identical to TRBD2. The germline CDR1 and CDR2 sequences are DFQATT and SNEGSKA (reference sequence). The CDR3 is 13 amino acids. Germline trimming cut 6 bases from V and 7 bases from J; bases unmatched to any gene: 6. As DNA, the CDR3 is TGCAGTGCCAAACTAGCGGGGGGGCGAGAGCAGTACTTC. Its protein product is CSAKLAGGREQYF.

The table lists this clonotype with a few counts. The CDR3 is CASSQDTGVRQYF. For the CDR3, the DNA is TGCGCCAGCAGCCAGGATACAGGGGTCCGGCAGTACTTC. The chain uses TRBV4-1 and TRBJ2-7; 7 positions match TRBD1. Germline V gene data show CDR1 as MGHRA and CDR2 as YSYEKL. V dropped 3 bases and J dropped 9; count of bases not matched to a gene: 8. The CDR3 spans 13 residues.

This clonotype occurred a few times. This sequence joins TRBV6-1 and TRBJ1-3; D is unclear. Trimming left V 3 bases short and J 3 bases short, with 12 bases between. This CDR3 contains 15 residues. In germline, CDR1 is MNHNS, CDR2 SASEGT. The DNA for the CDR3 is TGTGCCAGCAGTGAGAATATGTTCATTGGAAACACCATATATTTT. It encodes CASSENMFIGNTIYF.

Comments on this clonotype: A read error may produce the germline difference seen at one junction end. The V and J genes are TRBV10-3 and TRBJ2-3; 8 bases are shared with TRBD2. Germline V gene data show CDR1 as ENHRY and CDR2 as SYGVKD. The CDR3 sequence is 16 residues long. The CDR3 DNA sequence: TGTGCCATCAGTGAGAAAAATAGCGGGGACACAGATACGCAGTATTTC. Its translation: CAISEKNSGDTDTQYF.

The rearrangement uses TRBV5-1 and TRBJ2-1; D is undetermined. Trimming stripped 0 bases from V and 5 bases from J, with 6 bases between. Germline assignment: CDR1 SGHRS and CDR2 YFSETQ. This CDR3 comprises 13 residues. The CDR3 nucleotides read TGCGCCAGCAGCTTGGTTAGAGACAATGAGCAGTTCTTC. Its protein is CASSLVRDNEQFF.

CDR3 in DNA: TGCGCCAGCAGTGTCAGGACTAGCGGGATCAATGAGCAGTTCTTC. Its translation is CASSVRTSGINEQFF. The V and J genes are TRBV10-1 and TRBJ2-1, with 12 bases fitting TRBD2. The CDR3 is made up of 15 amino acids. Germline assignment: CDR1 WNHNN and CDR2 SYGVQD (reference sequence). The V gene end was trimmed by 4 bases and the J gene end by 6 bases; junction bases not matched to a gene: 4.

The rearrangement joins TRBV7-9 to TRBJ2-7; D is unclear. The CDR3 is 12 residues long. Germline loops: CDR1 SEHNR, CDR2 FQNEAQ (reference sequence). V dropped 6 bases and J dropped 5 bases, with 11 bases sitting between them. CDR3 nucleotides: TGTGCCAGCAGTCACCTAAGGGACGAGCAGTACTTC. Its translation: CASSHLRDEQYF.

A few counts support this clonotype. This chain joins TRBV5-1 and TRBJ2-3, with TRBD2 as a possible D gene (5 bases). Germline CDR1 SGHRS, CDR2 YFSETQ. This CDR3 comprises 14 residues. The V and J ends lost 9 bases and 8 bases respectively, with 22 bases between them. The CDR3 sequence is CATARTAESATQYF. DNA for the CDR3: TGCGCCACCGCGCGGACTGCGGAGTCAGCTACGCAGTATTTT.

This chain uses TRBV20-1 with TRBJ2-5; perhaps TRBD2 as D (7 bases). CDR3 length equals 16 residues. Between the trimmed V and J ends, which lost 5 bases and 4 bases, there was a span of 23 bases. Looked up from germline, CDR1 is DFQATT and CDR2 is SNEGSKA (reference sequence). The CDR3 DNA reads TGCAGTGCTGTACGAGGGGGGGTGACGGTCGGAGAGACCCAGTACTTC. Protein sequence: CSAVRGGVTVGETQYF.

This chain links TRBV12-3 or TRBV12-4 with TRBJ1-5; 12 nucleotides agree with TRBD1. The CDR3 is made up of 15 amino acids. After removal of 6 bases from V and 3 bases from J, the junction contained 3 bases not matched to a gene. CDR3: CASRGQGAVNQPQHF. Written as DNA, the CDR3 is TGTGCCAGCAGGGGACAGGGGGCTGTCAATCAGCCCCAGCATTTT.

The chain joins TRBV2 to TRBJ2-7, with 8 bases aligning to TRBD1. The CDR3 has 12 residues. In germline, CDR1 is SNHLY, CDR2 FYNNEI. J was trimmed by 6 bases and V by 6 bases; bases with no gene match: 4. As DNA, the CDR3 is TGTGCCAGCAGAACAACAGGGGGCGAGCAGTACTTC. Translating gives CASRTTGGEQYF.

This clonotype was picked up many times. This chain uses TRBV28 with TRBJ2-7; D is unresolved. Trimming took 6 bases from V and 0 from J, leaving 15 bases between them. In germline, CDR1 is MDHEN, CDR2 SYDVKM. The CDR3 covers 15 residues. CDR3 sequence reads: CASSPLSLSSYEQYF. Here the CDR3 DNA reads TGTGCCAGCAGCCCCCTCAGCTTAAGCTCCTACGAGCAGTACTTC.

The chain is built from TRBV9 and TRBJ2-1; TRBD1 aligns across 10 bases. Per the germline V gene, CDR1 is SGDLS and CDR2 is YYNGEE. Germline trimming cut 0 bases from V and 6 bases from J; bases unmatched to any gene: 3. The CDR3 length is 15 residues. CDR3 DNA: TGTGCCAGCAGCGTAGGGACAGGGGGTCTCAATGAGCAGTTCTTC. This translates into CASSVGTGGLNEQFF.

V and J are TRBV30 and TRBJ2-1; no firm D call. V shed 1 base and J shed 3 bases, with 10 bases lying between them. The CDR3 contains 14 residues. Germline values: CDR1 GTSNPN, CDR2 SVGIG (reference sequence). CDR3 loop: CAWSGGTGYNEQFF. The CDR3 DNA is TGTGCCTGGAGTGGAGGCACCGGCTACAATGAGCAGTTCTTC.